What follows are 5 T cell receptor gamma chains derived from one specimen sequenced in a study of Vδ1+ human thymocytes listed by TCRdb under 2018. What the authors observed across the whole study: In contrast to oligoclonal peripheral blood repertoires, thymic TRG and TRD repertoires appeared to be highly polyclonal with Gaussian CDR3 length distributions.

No antigens are known for them. TCRdb records Illumina MiSeq as the sequencer. RNA extraction was carried out with the RNeasy mini kit, and reverse transcription was then done using Superscript III. CDR3 amplicons were produced by multiplex PCR using pooled V-gene forward primers and a constant-region reverse primer with Illumina adaptor overhangs. TCRdb processed the public reads again with the CATT caller, after which rows with matching DNA were combined. This sample gives 36,000 or so gamma-chain clones in total; around 20% of them show up just once. The ten largest make up under 2% of the sample. Sequencing was done on a sample of Vdelta1+ gamma-delta thymocytes from the thymus. The cell subset or site label of this sample denotes: FACS-sorted CD3+ TCRalphabeta- TCRVdelta1+ TCRVdelta2- thymocytes. These receptors all stem from a girl under three years old who had congenital heart surgery.

This clone turned up a few times. The chain links TRGV5 to TRGJ1 or TRGJ2. The CDR3 is made up of 11 amino acids. V trimming: 6 bases; J trimming: 12 bases; junction bases outside the gene matches: 11. CDR1 is VINAFY, CDR2 YDVSNSKD, per germline. CDR3 loop: CATWTSWGKLF. The CDR3 DNA sequence: TGTGCCACCTGGACCTCTTGGGGGAAACTCTTT.

This clone was detected only a few times. The chain recombines TRGV2 with TRGJ1 or TRGJ2. This CDR3 has 14 amino acids. V lost 0 bases, J lost 5 bases, and 7 bases stayed unmatched. Germline assignment: CDR1 EGSNGY and CDR2 YDSYNSKV. CDR3 protein: CATWDGQKDYKKLF. The CDR3 DNA is TGTGCCACCTGGGACGGGCAGAAGGATTATAAGAAACTCTTT.

This clone was recorded a few times. Other DNA sequences from this sample encode an identical CDR3 as well. The chain employs TRGV9 and TRGJ1 or TRGJ2. Looked up from germline, CDR1 is GITISATS and CDR2 is ISYDGTV (reference sequence). Trimming cost V 1 base and J 10 bases; bases outside gene matches: 4. The CDR3 has 11 amino acids. The CDR3 DNA is TGTGCCTTGTGGGAGGTATTAAAGAAACTCTTT. It is translated as CALWEVLKKLF.

This clone came up a few times. The rearrangement links TRGV5 to TRGJ1 or TRGJ2. Germline V gives CDR1 VINAFY, CDR2 YDVSNSKD. V lost 2 bases and J lost 1; bases outside the gene matches: 5. The CDR3 length is 14 residues. CDR3 nucleotides: TGTGCCACCTGGGACACCCCAAATTATTATAAGAAACTCTTT. Its translation is CATWDTPNYYKKLF.

This clone was observed a few times. This clone may be a read error of a much larger clone one base away. The chain recombines TRGV2 with TRGJ1 or TRGJ2. V was clipped by 6 bases and J by 3 bases; unmatched bases: 5. CDR1 and CDR2 (germline): EGSNGY, YDSYNSKV. The CDR3 contains 12 residues. The CDR3 loop is CATWTIYYKKLF. The CDR3 DNA is TGTGCCACCTGGACGATTTATTATAAGAAACTCTTT.